This TCR beta chain was captured in a study of blood T cell repertoires in COVID-19. Study summary: From the United States, Italy and Spain came samples of acute and convalescent COVID-19. T cells, B-cell-depleted T cells, or PBMCs supplied cDNA or gDNA.

Original handling: Nucleated cell number was recorded as an estimate derived from reference gene primer amplification. Generated by immunoSEQ multiplex PCR, the TCRdb table keeps only in-frame clones and is missing some. The V and J calls and clone size are taken from that table; D and trimming were inferred from the DNA. The profile shows about 90,000 clones, around 85% of them singletons. The specimen was peripheral blood. This receptor was taken from a woman aged 70-85 years with active or convalescent COVID-19.

CDR3 sequence: CASSIALLPRYGYTF. The CDR3 nucleotides read TGTGCCAGTAGTATAGCTCTCCTACCACGATATGGCTACACCTTC. The rearrangement uses TRBV19 and TRBJ1-2; D not resolved. Trimming shortened V by 1 base and J by 5 bases, and 14 bases separated the two germline ends. Per germline, CDR1 LNHDA and CDR2 SQIVND (reference sequence). CDR3 length: 15 amino acids.